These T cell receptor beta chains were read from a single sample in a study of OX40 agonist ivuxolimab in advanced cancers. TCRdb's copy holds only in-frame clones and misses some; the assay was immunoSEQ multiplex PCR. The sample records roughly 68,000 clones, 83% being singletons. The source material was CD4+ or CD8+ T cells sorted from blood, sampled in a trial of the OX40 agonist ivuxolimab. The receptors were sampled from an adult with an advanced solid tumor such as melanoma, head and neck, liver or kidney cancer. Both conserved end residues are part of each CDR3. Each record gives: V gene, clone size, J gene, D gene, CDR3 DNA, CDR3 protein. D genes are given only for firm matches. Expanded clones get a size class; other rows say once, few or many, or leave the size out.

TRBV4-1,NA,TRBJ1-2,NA,TGCGCCAGCAGCCAGGGACCGCCGGCCTATGGCTACACCTTC,CASSQGPPAYGYTF
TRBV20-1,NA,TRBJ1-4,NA,TGCAGTGCTAGAGGGGGGGACCGATTACTTTTT,CSARGGDRLLF
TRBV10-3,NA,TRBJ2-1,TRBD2,TGTGCCATCAGTGAGTCCCCCGGGGGGGCTTTCAATGAGCAGTTCTTC,CAISESPGGAFNEQFF
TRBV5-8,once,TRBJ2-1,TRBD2,TGTGCCAGCAGCTTGGGTAGCGGGGGATACTACAATGAGCAGTTCTTC,CASSLGSGGYYNEQFF
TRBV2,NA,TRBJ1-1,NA,TGTGCCAGCCTCAGCGAGAACACTGAAGCTTTCTTT,CASLSENTEAFF
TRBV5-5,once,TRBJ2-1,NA,TGTGCCAGCAGCGTCTCCGGGAAGACTCTTTCGGAGCAGTTCTTC,CASSVSGKTLSEQFF
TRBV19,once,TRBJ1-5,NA,TGTGCCAGTAGTATAACTCAGGTTTCAGGTCAGCCCCAGCATTTT,CASSITQVSGQPQHF
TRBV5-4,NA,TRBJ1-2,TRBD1,TGTGCCAGCAGCTCGCCCGGGACAGGGTTCTCTTCGGCTTATGGCTACACCTTC,CASSSPGTGFSSAYGYTF
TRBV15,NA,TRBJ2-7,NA,TGTGCCACCAGCCAGGCCAGGATCAGCTACGAGCAGTACTTC,CATSQARISYEQYF
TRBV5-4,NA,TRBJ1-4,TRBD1,TGTGCCAGCAGCTTGGGGCAGGGGGGAAGAAAACTGTTTTTT,CASSLGQGGRKLFF
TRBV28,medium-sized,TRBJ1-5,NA,TGTGCCAGCAGAAATGAGGGCAATCAGCCCCAGCATTTT,CASRNEGNQPQHF
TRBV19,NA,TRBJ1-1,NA,TGTGCCAGTAGTACAATGAGGGGCTCTGAAGCTTTCTTT,CASSTMRGSEAFF
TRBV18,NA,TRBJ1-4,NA,TGTGCCAGCTCACAGACAGCTCTACCTGAAAAACTGTTTTTT,CASSQTALPEKLFF
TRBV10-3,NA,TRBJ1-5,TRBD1,TGTGCCATCAGTGAAAGTCAGGGGGTTGATCAGCCCCAGCATTTT,CAISESQGVDQPQHF
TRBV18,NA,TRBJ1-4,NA,TGTGCCAGCTCAGCCGATAACGTCGCCGGGGCCCTTAATGAAAAACTGTTTTTT,CASSADNVAGALNEKLFF
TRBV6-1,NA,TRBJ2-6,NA,TGTGCCGGAAAAATGTCTGGGGCCAACGTCCTGACTTTC,CAGKMSGANVLTF
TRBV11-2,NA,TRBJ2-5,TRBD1,TGTGCCAGCAGCCCAACCACAGGACAGGTGGGGGAGACCCAGTACTTC,CASSPTTGQVGETQYF
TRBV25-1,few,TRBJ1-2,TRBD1,TGTGCCAGCAGTGAATCGGGACAGGGGGGGAAAAACTATGGCTACACCTTC,CASSESGQGGKNYGYTF
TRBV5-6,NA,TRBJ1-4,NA,TGTGCCAGCAGCTACGTACCAGGGGCATATCAAACTAATGAAAAACTGTTTTTT,CASSYVPGAYQTNEKLFF
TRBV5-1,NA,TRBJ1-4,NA,TGCGCCAGCAGCCTAGGACGAGCAACTAATGAAAAACTGTTTTTT,CASSLGRATNEKLFF
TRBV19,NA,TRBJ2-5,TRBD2,TGTGCCAGTGTGGAACGGCGGGGGAACCAAGAGACCCAGTACTTC,CASVERRGNQETQYF
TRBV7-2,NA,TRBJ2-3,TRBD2,TGTGCCAGCGGACTAGCGGGGGGGCCAGGCACAGATACGCAGTATTTT,CASGLAGGPGTDTQYF
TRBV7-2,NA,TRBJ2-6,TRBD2,TGTGCCAGCAGCTTAGCGGGAGGGACTGGGGCCAACGTCCTGACTTTC,CASSLAGGTGANVLTF
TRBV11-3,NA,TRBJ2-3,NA,TGTGCCAGCAGCTTAGCGGGCAGAGGCACCCACACAGATACGCAGTATTTT,CASSLAGRGTHTDTQYF
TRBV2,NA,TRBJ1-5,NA,TGTGCCAGCAGTCAGTGGACCTTGAGGAGCAATCAGCCCCAGCATTTT,CASSQWTLRSNQPQHF
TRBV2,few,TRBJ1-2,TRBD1,TGTGCCAGCAGACGACAGGGATCCTATGGCTACACCTTC,CASRRQGSYGYTF
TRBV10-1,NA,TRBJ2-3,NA,TGCGCCAGCAGTGACCGGGGGCGGTCAGATACGCAGTATTTT,CASSDRGRSDTQYF
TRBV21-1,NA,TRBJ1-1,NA,TGTGCCAGCAGCAAAGAGGTCAGAAAAGCTTTCTTT,CASSKEVRKAFF
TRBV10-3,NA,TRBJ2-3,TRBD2,TGTGCCACCCGCACCGGGACTAGCGGGGCCGATACGCAGTATTTT,CATRTGTSGADTQYF
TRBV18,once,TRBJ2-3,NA,TGTGCCAGCTCACCTTCAAAGACTAGCACAGATACGCAGTATTTT,CASSPSKTSTDTQYF
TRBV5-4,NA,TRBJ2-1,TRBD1,TGTGCCAGCAGCCGACAGGGATTAGAGCAGTTCTTC,CASSRQGLEQFF
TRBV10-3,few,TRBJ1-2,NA,TGTGCCATCAGTGACCTTAAGACGGATAACTATGGCTACACCTTC,CAISDLKTDNYGYTF
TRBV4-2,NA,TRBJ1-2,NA,TGTGCCAGCAGCCAAGATAGTACGGGAGGCTACACCTTC,CASSQDSTGGYTF
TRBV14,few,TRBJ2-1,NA,TGTGCCAGCAGCCAAGACCCCATTGCCAATGAGCAGTTCTTC,CASSQDPIANEQFF
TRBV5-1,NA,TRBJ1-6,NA,TGCGCCAGCAGCTTGGGGATCGGGTCACCCCCCCACTTT,CASSLGIGSPPHF
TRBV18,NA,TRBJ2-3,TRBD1,TGTGCCAGCTCACCACCCCGGGACAGGGTAGGAGGTACGCAGTATTTT,CASSPPRDRVGGTQYF
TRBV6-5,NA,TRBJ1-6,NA,TGTGCCAGCAGAACCCGTGGGACTTGGAATTCACCCCTCCACTTT,CASRTRGTWNSPLHF
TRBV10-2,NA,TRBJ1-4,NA,TGCGCCAGCAGTGATAGGGGGATAGGTGAAAAACTGTTTTTT,CASSDRGIGEKLFF
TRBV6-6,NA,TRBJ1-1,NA,TGTGCCAGCCTTCTTGGAGGCCGACACCACACTGAAGCTTTCTTT,CASLLGGRHHTEAFF
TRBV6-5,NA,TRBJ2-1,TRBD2,TGTGCCAGCAGTTCGACTAGCGGGGGGGCCGGTAATGAGCAGTTCTTC,CASSSTSGGAGNEQFF
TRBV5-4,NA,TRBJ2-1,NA,TGTGCCAGCAGCTTACGACTGGGCGGGGGCCAGAGCTCCTACAATGAGCAGTTCTTC,CASSLRLGGGQSSYNEQFF
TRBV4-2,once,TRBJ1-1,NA,TGTGCCAGCAGCCCGCGGGGAGGGGGAGGAAACACTGAAGCTTTCTTT,CASSPRGGGGNTEAFF
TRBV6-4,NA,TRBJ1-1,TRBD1,TGTGCCAGCAGCACCGGGACAGGGGTCGCTGAAGCTTTCTTT,CASSTGTGVAEAFF
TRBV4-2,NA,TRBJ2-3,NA,TGTGCCAGCAGCCCCGGTGTTCCTAGCACAGATACGCAGTATTTT,CASSPGVPSTDTQYF
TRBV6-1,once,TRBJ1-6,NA,TGTGCCAGCAGTGAAGGGGGAACTGTGGCACCCCTCCACTTT,CASSEGGTVAPLHF
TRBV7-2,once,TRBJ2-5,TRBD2,TGTGCCAGCAGCTTCGGGGGGGGGCGAGAGACCCAGTACTTC,CASSFGGGRETQYF
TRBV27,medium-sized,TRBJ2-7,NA,TGTGCCAGCAGTTTAAGTATTGAAGGTCCCTACGAGCAGTACTTC,CASSLSIEGPYEQYF
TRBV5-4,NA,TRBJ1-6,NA,TGTGCCAGCAGCTTTCGGGGGCTCGGTTCACCCCTCCACTTT,CASSFRGLGSPLHF
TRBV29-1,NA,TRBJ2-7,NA,TGCAGCGTTGAAGTAATGGACGAGCAGTACTTC,CSVEVMDEQYF
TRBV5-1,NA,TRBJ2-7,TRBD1,TGCGCCAGCACCCCGGGGGACAGGGGGAACGAGCAGTACTTC,CASTPGDRGNEQYF
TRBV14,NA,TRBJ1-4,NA,TGTGCCAGCAGCCGGGATCGGCCAGACGAAAAACTGTTTTTT,CASSRDRPDEKLFF
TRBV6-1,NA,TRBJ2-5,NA,TGTGCCAGCTCTGTAGGGTACCGAGAGACCCAGTACTTC,CASSVGYRETQYF
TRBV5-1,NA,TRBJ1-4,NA,TGCGCCAGCAGCTCATCAGGCCCCGGTGGCGAAAAACTGTTTTTT,CASSSSGPGGEKLFF